A selection of T cell receptor beta chains follows, all from one sample in a study of blood T cell repertoires in COVID-19. Clones were read by immunoSEQ multiplex PCR, and TCRdb kept only the in-frame ones, dropping some. The sample holds fewer than 200,000 clones, approximately 80% seen once. The specimen was peripheral blood. These TCRs come from an elderly woman with COVID-19, enrolled during active disease. Each CDR3 is given with its conserved first and last residue. Fields, in order: D gene, J gene, clone size, V gene, CDR3 DNA, CDR3 protein. A D gene is named only where the DNA matches it firmly. Rows give clone size only sometimes, using once, few, many, or a class for an expanded clone.

TRBD1 TRBJ1-1 - TRBV3-1/TRBV3-2 TGTGCCAGCAGCCAAGATTTGGGACAGGGTACTGAAGCTTTCTTT CASSQDLGQGTEAFF
TRBD2 TRBJ2-5 once TRBV18 TGTGCCAGCTCAGAGTACCCGCGGGGGGAGACCCAGTACTTC CASSEYPRGETQYF
- TRBJ2-6 - TRBV7-8 TGTGCCAGCAGCCCCCGACAGAACTCTGGGGCCAACGTCCTGACTTTC CASSPRQNSGANVLTF
- TRBJ1-6 few TRBV27 TGTGCCAGCAGTTTGAACGGCGGGCATTCACCCCTCCACTTT CASSLNGGHSPLHF
- TRBJ1-2 - TRBV7-2 TGTGCCAGCAGCCAAACCGGGATCTTTTACCCTCATGGCTACACCTTC CASSQTGIFYPHGYTF
TRBD1 TRBJ1-5 - TRBV5-1 TGCGCCAGCAGCTTCGACAGGGGAGGTCAGCCCCAGCATTTT CASSFDRGGQPQHF
- TRBJ1-6 - TRBV4-2 TGTGCCAGCAGCCAAGAATCGGGTTCACCCCTCCACTTT CASSQESGSPLHF
TRBD1 TRBJ1-3 - TRBV28 TGTGCCAGCAGTCAGGACAGGGCTGGAAACACCATATATTTT CASSQDRAGNTIYF
TRBD2 TRBJ2-7 - TRBV5-4 TGTGCCAGCAGCCTGACTAGCGGGGGACCCTACGAGCAGTACTTC CASSLTSGGPYEQYF
- TRBJ2-2 - TRBV7-2 TGTGCCAGCAGCTTAATCCCGCAGGGCGCCGGGGAGCTGTTTTTT CASSLIPQGAGELFF
TRBD2 TRBJ2-3 - TRBV6-5 TGTGCCAGCAGTTACCGGACTAGCGGGTACACAGATACGCAGTATTTT CASSYRTSGYTDTQYF
TRBD2 TRBJ2-3 - TRBV5-4 TGTGCCAGCAGCTGGGGACTAGCGATCACAGATACGCAGTATTTT CASSWGLAITDTQYF
- TRBJ1-1 few TRBV11-2 TGTGCCAGCAGCCTACAGGGTGGGTACACTGAAGCTTTCTTT CASSLQGGYTEAFF
- TRBJ1-5 - TRBV4-1 TGCGCCAGCAGCCTCAGGGAGGACAGCAATCAGCCCCAGCATTTT CASSLREDSNQPQHF
- TRBJ2-7 - TRBV4-3 TGCGCCAGCAGCCCAGATCATATGAGCTCCTACGAGCAGTACTTC CASSPDHMSSYEQYF
- TRBJ2-7 - TRBV6-2/TRBV6-3 TGTGCCAGCAGTTACGTGTCGGGATACGAGCAGTACTTC CASSYVSGYEQYF
TRBD2 TRBJ2-3 - TRBV9 TGTGCCAGCAGCGCCTGGACTAGCGGGGAGAGCACAGATACGCAGTATTTT CASSAWTSGESTDTQYF
- TRBJ2-1 - TRBV5-1 TGCGCCAGCAGCTTGGCCGCGGGTTCCTCCTACAATGAGCAGTTCTTC CASSLAAGSSYNEQFF
- TRBJ2-3 - TRBV29-1 TGCAGCTCGGGACGCGGGGAAACAGATACGCAGTATTTT CSSGRGETDTQYF
- TRBJ1-3 few TRBV28 TGTGCCAGCAGTTCCACGAGATACGATGGAAACACCATATATTTT CASSSTRYDGNTIYF
- TRBJ1-2 - TRBV12-3/TRBV12-4 TGTGCCAGCAGTTTACTCCTTAACTATGGCTACACCTTC CASSLLLNYGYTF
- TRBJ1-2 - TRBV24-1 TGTGCCACCAGTGAGAGGGGCAGGGGCTATGGCTACACCTTC CATSERGRGYGYTF
TRBD1 TRBJ1-6 once TRBV27 TGTGCCAGCAGTTTCAGGGGGGTCTATAATTCACCCCTCCACTTT CASSFRGVYNSPLHF
- TRBJ2-1 - TRBV5-6 TGTGCCAGCAGCCAGGCCCACCGTGAGCAGTTCTTC CASSQAHREQFF
- TRBJ1-5 - TRBV9 TGTGCCAGCAGCGACGGGAATCAGCCCCAGCATTTT CASSDGNQPQHF
TRBD1 TRBJ1-1 - TRBV7-9 TGTGCCAGCAGCTCTACAGGGGTAACTGAAGCTTTCTTT CASSSTGVTEAFF
- TRBJ2-7 - TRBV6-2/TRBV6-3 TGTGCCAGCAGTCCCGGTACACTAGCCCTCCACGAGCAGTACTTC CASSPGTLALHEQYF
TRBD1 TRBJ1-1 - TRBV5-1 TGCGCCAGCAGCCGGGACAGGGCAAACACTGAAGCTTTCTTT CASSRDRANTEAFF
- TRBJ2-7 - TRBV7-9 TGTGCCAGCAGCCCCGAGGGTGGAGGGCCTACGGAGCAGTACTTC CASSPEGGGPTEQYF
- TRBJ1-2 - TRBV6-5 TGTGCCAGCAGACCAGACAGGCTCGGCTATGGCTACACCTTC CASRPDRLGYGYTF
TRBD1 TRBJ2-7 - TRBV7-2 TGTGCCAGCAGCCGCACTCGACAGGGAGACGAGCAGTACTTC CASSRTRQGDEQYF
- TRBJ1-1 - TRBV5-1 TGCGCCAGCAGCCCCCAGGGGAACACTGAAGCTTTCTTT CASSPQGNTEAFF
TRBD2 TRBJ2-7 - TRBV6-6 TGTGCCAGCAGGCCGGGACTAGCGGGAGTCAGGAACGAGCAGTACTTC CASRPGLAGVRNEQYF
- TRBJ1-2 - TRBV6-2/TRBV6-3 TGTGCCAGCAGTTACCCTTACACCCACTATGGCTACACCTTC CASSYPYTHYGYTF
- TRBJ1-1 - TRBV7-7 TGTGCCAGCAGCTTAGGGGCGAACACTGAAGCTTTCTTT CASSLGANTEAFF
- TRBJ1-1 - TRBV30 TGTGCCTGCCTTCACAGGGAACAGGCTTTCTTT CACLHREQAFF
TRBD2 TRBJ2-1 - TRBV5-1 TGCGCCAGCAGCCCCCTCGGACTAGGTCCCTACAATGAGCAGTTCTTC CASSPLGLGPYNEQFF
TRBD1 TRBJ1-2 - TRBV5-6 TGTGCCAGCAGCGGTGGACAGGTGGCGGGTGGCTACACCTTC CASSGGQVAGGYTF
- TRBJ2-7 - TRBV25-1 TGTGCCAGCAGTGAATGGAATACAGGGACCTACGAGCAGTACTTC CASSEWNTGTYEQYF
- TRBJ2-4 - TRBV21-1 TGTGCCAGCAGCGAAGGGACAGGGATAGCCAAAAACATTCAGTACTTC CASSEGTGIAKNIQYF
TRBD2 TRBJ2-7 once TRBV6-5 TGTGCCAGCAGCTTACGGTTCAGGACTAGCGCTGAGCAGTACTTC CASSLRFRTSAEQYF
- TRBJ2-4 once TRBV30 TGTGCCTGGAGTGTAGGGGGGGACAAAAACATTCAGTACTTC CAWSVGGDKNIQYF
- TRBJ1-2 - TRBV19 TGTGCCAGTAGTCCGGCAGGCTATGGCTACACCTTC CASSPAGYGYTF
- TRBJ2-7 - TRBV11-3 TGTGCCAGCAGCTTAGGTGGCGAGGGTACGGGGGAGCAGTACTTC CASSLGGEGTGEQYF
- TRBJ1-1 - TRBV5-1 TGCGCCAGCAGCTTGCAAGGACAAAACACTGAAGCTTTCTTT CASSLQGQNTEAFF
TRBD2 TRBJ2-3 - TRBV19 TGTGCCACCTCGACCGTCGATAGCGGGGGAGGAGGCACAGATACGCAGTATTTT CATSTVDSGGGGTDTQYF
TRBD2 TRBJ2-3 - TRBV9 TGTGCCAGCAGCGTGCGGGGGGGCTGGGCAGATACGCAGTATTTT CASSVRGGWADTQYF
- TRBJ1-4 - TRBV19 TGTGCCAGTAGAAATCGACAAGCAACTAATGAAAAACTGTTTTTT CASRNRQATNEKLFF
- TRBJ1-4 - TRBV3-1/TRBV3-2 TGTGCCAGCAGCCAAGGACTGTCCCCGAATGAAAAACTGTTTTTT CASSQGLSPNEKLFF
TRBD1 TRBJ1-1 - TRBV3-1/TRBV3-2 TGTGCCAGCAGCCAAGCAGGGGGCCCGAACACTGAAGCTTTCTTT CASSQAGGPNTEAFF
TRBD2 TRBJ2-5 - TRBV2 TGTGCCAGCAGTGAATATGGGCTAGCGGGGGTTCAAGAGACCCAGTACTTC CASSEYGLAGVQETQYF
TRBD1 TRBJ1-2 - TRBV5-4 TGTGCCAGCAGCGTACTACAGGGGGACGGCTACACCTTC CASSVLQGDGYTF
- TRBJ2-7 - TRBV5-1 TGCGCCAGCAGCTTGGAAAGGGGCTACGAGCAGTACTTC CASSLERGYEQYF
TRBD1 TRBJ2-7 few TRBV5-4 TGTGCCAGCAGCGGGGGACAGTCCTCCTACGAGCAGTACTTC CASSGGQSSYEQYF